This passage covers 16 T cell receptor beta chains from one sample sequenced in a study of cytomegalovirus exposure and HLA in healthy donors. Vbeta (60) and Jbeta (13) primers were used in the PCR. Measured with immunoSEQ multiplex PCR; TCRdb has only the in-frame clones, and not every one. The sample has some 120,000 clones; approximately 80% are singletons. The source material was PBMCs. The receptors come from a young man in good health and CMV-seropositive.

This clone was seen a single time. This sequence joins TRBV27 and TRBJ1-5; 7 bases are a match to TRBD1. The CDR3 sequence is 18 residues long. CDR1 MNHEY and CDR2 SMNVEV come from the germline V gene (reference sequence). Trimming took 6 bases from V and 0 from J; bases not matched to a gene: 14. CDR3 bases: TGTGCCAGCAGCCTAGGGTCAGGGGGGATACATAGCAATCAGCCCCAGCATTTT. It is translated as CASSLGSGGIHSNQPQHF.

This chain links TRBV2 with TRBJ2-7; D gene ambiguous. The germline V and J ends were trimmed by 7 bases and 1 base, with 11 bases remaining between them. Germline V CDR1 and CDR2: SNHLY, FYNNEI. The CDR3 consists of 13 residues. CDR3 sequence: CASNPSRSYEQYF. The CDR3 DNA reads TGTGCCAGCAACCCTTCCCGGTCCTACGAGCAGTACTTC.

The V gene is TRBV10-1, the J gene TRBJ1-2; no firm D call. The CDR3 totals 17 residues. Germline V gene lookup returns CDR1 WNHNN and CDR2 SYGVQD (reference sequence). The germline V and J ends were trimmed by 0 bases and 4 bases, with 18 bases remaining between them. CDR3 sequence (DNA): TGCGCCAGCAGTGAGTCGTTCGGTAGGAGGGTCTGCTATGGCTACACCTTC. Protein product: CASSESFGRRVCYGYTF.

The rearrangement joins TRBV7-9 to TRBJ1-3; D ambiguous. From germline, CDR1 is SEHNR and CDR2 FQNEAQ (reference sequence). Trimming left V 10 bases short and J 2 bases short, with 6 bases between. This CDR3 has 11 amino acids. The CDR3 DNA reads TGTGCCAACCGGGCTGGAAACACCATATATTTT. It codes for CANRAGNTIYF.

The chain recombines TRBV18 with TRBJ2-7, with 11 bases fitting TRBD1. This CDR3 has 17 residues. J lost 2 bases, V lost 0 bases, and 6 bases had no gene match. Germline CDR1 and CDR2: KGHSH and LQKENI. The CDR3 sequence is CASSPPFGQGATYEQYF. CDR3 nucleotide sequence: TGTGCCAGCTCACCACCTTTCGGACAGGGGGCGACCTACGAGCAGTACTTC.

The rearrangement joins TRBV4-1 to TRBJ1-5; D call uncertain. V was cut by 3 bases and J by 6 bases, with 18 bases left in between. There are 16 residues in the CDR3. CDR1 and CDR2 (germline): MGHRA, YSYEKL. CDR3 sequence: CASSHETSTRSQPQHF. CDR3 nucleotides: TGCGCCAGCAGCCATGAGACGTCGACTAGGAGTCAGCCCCAGCATTTT.

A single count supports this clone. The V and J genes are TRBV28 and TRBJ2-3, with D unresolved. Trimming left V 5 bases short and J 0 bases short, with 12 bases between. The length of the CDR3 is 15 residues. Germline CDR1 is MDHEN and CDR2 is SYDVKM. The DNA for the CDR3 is TGTGCCAGCAGTACACCCTTAGCCAGCACAGATACGCAGTATTTT. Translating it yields CASSTPLASTDTQYF.

DNA for the CDR3: TGTGCCACCAGCAGACCTCGACAGGGGTATGGCTACACCTTC. Translating it yields CATSRPRQGYGYTF. The genes are TRBV15 and TRBJ1-2; 8 bases line up with TRBD1. CDR3 length: 14 residues. The ends lost 2 bases at V and 5 bases at J; junction bases unmatched: 4. Germline V CDR1 and CDR2: LNHNV, YYDKDF (reference sequence).

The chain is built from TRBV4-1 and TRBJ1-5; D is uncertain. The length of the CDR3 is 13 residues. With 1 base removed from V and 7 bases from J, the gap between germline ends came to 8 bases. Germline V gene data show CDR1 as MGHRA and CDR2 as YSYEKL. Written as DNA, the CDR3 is TGCGCCAGCAGCCAAGGCGGAGCGCAGCCCCAGCATTTT. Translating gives CASSQGGAQPQHF.

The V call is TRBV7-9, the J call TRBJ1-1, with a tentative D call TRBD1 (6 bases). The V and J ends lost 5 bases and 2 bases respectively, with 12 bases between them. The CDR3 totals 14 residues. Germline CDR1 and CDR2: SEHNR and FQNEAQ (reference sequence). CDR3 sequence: CASSHEQGNTEAFF. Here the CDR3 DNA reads TGTGCCAGCAGCCACGAACAGGGAAACACTGAAGCTTTCTTT.

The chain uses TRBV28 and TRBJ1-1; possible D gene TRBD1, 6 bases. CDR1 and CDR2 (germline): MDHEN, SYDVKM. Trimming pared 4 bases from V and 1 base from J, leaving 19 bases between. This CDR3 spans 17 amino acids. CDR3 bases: TGTGCCAGCAGTTCGACCGGGGGGGGCCGGAGGAACACTGAAGCTTTCTTT. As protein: CASSSTGGGRRNTEAFF.

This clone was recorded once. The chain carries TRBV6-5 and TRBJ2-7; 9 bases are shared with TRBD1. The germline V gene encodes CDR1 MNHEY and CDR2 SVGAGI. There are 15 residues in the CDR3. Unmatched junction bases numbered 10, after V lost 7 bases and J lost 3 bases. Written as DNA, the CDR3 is TGTGCCAGCATTAGCGGACAGGGGTCGTTCTACGAGCAGTACTTC. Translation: CASISGQGSFYEQYF.

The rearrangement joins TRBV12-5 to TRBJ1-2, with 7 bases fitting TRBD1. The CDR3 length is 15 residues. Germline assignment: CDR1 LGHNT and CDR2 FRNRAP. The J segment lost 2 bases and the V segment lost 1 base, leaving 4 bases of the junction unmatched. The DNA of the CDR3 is TGTGCTAGTGGTTTGGGACAGGGTGGAAACTATGGCTACACCTTC. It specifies CASGLGQGGNYGYTF.

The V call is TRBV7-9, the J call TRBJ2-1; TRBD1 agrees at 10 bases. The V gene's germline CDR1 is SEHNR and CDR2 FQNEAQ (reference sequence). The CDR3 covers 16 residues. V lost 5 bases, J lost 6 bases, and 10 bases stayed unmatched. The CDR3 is CASSAPTGGGGNEQFF. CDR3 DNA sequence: TGTGCCAGCAGCGCGCCGACAGGGGGCGGGGGCAATGAGCAGTTCTTC. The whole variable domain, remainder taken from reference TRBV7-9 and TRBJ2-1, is DTGVSQNPRHKITKRGQNVTFRCDPISEHNRLYWYRQTLGQGPEFLTYFQNEAQLEKSRLLSDRFSAERPKGSFSTLEIQRTEQGDSAMYLCASSAPTGGGGNEQFFGPGTRLTVL.

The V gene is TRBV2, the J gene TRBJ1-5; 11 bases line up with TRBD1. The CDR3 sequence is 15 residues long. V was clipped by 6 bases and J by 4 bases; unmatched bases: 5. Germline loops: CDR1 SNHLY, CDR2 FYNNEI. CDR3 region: CASREGTGGNQPQHF. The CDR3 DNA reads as TGTGCCAGCAGGGAGGGGACAGGGGGGAATCAGCCCCAGCATTTT.

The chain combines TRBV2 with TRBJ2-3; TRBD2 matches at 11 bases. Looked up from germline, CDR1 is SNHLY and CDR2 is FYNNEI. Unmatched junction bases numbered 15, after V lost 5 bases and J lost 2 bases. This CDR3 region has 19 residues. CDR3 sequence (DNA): TGTGCCAGCAGTTATCCTAGACTAGCGGGGCGGGAAGACACAGATACGCAGTATTTT. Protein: CASSYPRLAGREDTDTQYF.